These 28 T cell receptor beta chains were sequenced from one sample in a study of blood T cells in healthy people across ages (dated by TCRdb to the mid-2010s). The library came from 5' RACE. Sequencing took place on an Illumina HiSeq 2500. The second PCR ran for roughly 6 to 11 cycles and used a J-beta primer mix along with a sample-barcoded 5' primer. TCRdb ran its own pipeline on the public reads, namely fastp trimming at Q25 and MiXCR clone calling, and kept in-frame beta chains. Entries are consolidated by CDR3 protein sequence, retaining the most common genes and DNA. This sample gives more than 550,000 distinct CDR3 sequences in total; approximately 22% of them show up just once. The ten largest clones represent about 20% of the sample. Sequencing was done on a sample of blood. The source of these receptors is a man in his sixties or seventies in good health.

The rearrangement joins TRBV12-3 or TRBV12-4 to TRBJ2-7; TRBD2 is a possible D gene (6 bases). The CDR3 totals 14 residues. The CDR3 bases are TGTGCCAGCAGTCCTACTAATAGCGGCTACGAGCAGTGCGTC. Its translation: CASSPTNSGYEQCV.

CDR3 amino acids: CASSEALQEYGYTF. In DNA, the CDR3 is TGTGCCAGCAGTGAAGCGTTGCAGGAATATGGCTACACCTTC. This sequence joins TRBV6-1 and TRBJ1-2; D ambiguous. This CDR3 comprises 14 residues. Per germline, CDR1 MNHNS and CDR2 SASEGT. V lost 0 bases, J lost 5 bases, and 10 bases lay in between.

This chain uses TRBV7-9 with TRBJ1-1, with D unresolved. In germline, CDR1 is SEHNR, CDR2 FQNEAQ (reference sequence). This CDR3 has 13 amino acids. V was cut by 5 bases and J by 3 bases, with 10 bases left in between. CDR3 residues: CASSPHSDTEAFF. CDR3 nucleotides: TGTGCCAGCAGCCCCCACAGCGACACTGAAGCTTTCTTT. The whole variable domain, remainder taken from reference TRBV7-9 and TRBJ1-1, is DTGVSQNPRHKITKRGQNVTFRCDPISEHNRLYWYRQTLGQGPEFLTYFQNEAQLEKSRLLSDRFSAERPKGSFSTLEIQRTEQGDSAMYLCASSPHSDTEAFFGQGTRLTVV.

This clonotype was picked up many times. The chain carries TRBV29-1 and TRBJ2-2, with TRBD2 as a possible D gene (6 bases). The CDR3 covers 13 residues. CDR1 and CDR2 (germline): SQVTM, ANQGSEA. Between the trimmed V and J ends, which lost 7 bases and 1 base, there was a span of 10 bases. The CDR3 here is CSADGRNTGELFF. CDR3 DNA sequence: TGCAGCGCCGACGGGAGGAACACCGGGGAGCTGTTTTTT.

This clonotype was recorded at least ten times. J is TRBJ2-2 and V is TRBV7-2; tentative D call: TRBD1 (6 bases). CDR3 size: 16 residues. Trimming removed 3 bases at V and 2 bases at J, with 13 bases between. The germline V gene has CDR1 SGHTA and CDR2 FQGNSA. The CDR3 spells CASSLLQGYNTGELFF. The CDR3 bases are TGTGCCAGCAGCTTGTTACAGGGTTACAACACCGGGGAGCTGTTTTTT.

This clonotype was seen more than once but under ten times. Possible read error: a much larger clone is one base away. The chain carries TRBV11-2 and TRBJ2-5, with 9 bases identical to TRBD1. The CDR3 covers 16 residues. Germline values: CDR1 SGHAT, CDR2 FQNNGV. CDR3 residues: CASSFRRDRVKETQCF. In nucleotides, the CDR3 is TGTGCCAGCAGCTTTAGGCGGGACAGGGTCAAAGAGACCCAGTGCTTC. Using reference TRBV11-2 and TRBJ2-5 for the parts outside the CDR3, the full variable domain is EAGVAQSPRYKIIEKRQSVAFWCNPISGHATLYWYQQILGQGPKLLIQFQNNGVVDDSQLPKDRFSAERLKGVDSTLKIQPAKLEDSAVYLCASSFRRDRVKETQCFGPGTRLLVL.

In this sample, this clonotype turned up a few times. This chain links TRBV21-1 with TRBJ2-7; TRBD1 was called by the table and not checked on the DNA. TRBV21-1 is listed as a pseudogene. This CDR3 has 15 residues. This CDR3 is CASSNKGTEAYEQYV. In DNA form, the CDR3 reads TGTGCCAGCAGCAACAAAGGGACAGAAGCCTACGAGCAGTACGTC.

This clonotype has more than one count but fewer than ten. CDR3 in DNA: TGTGCCAGCAGCAATTCCGGGGCACTAGCCAAAAACATTCAGTACTTC. Protein product: CASSNSGALAKNIQYF. This chain joins TRBV21-1 and TRBJ2-4; the tabulated D call, TRBD1, remains unverified against the DNA. TRBV21-1 counts as a pseudogene. The CDR3 extends over 16 amino acids.

This clonotype was observed a few times. This sequence joins TRBV7-9 and TRBJ2-5; D tentatively fits TRBD1 or TRBD2 (5 bases each). The CDR3 length is 15 residues. Germline values: CDR1 SEHNR, CDR2 FQNEAQ (reference sequence). Trimming cost V 5 bases and J 5 bases, with 18 bases left between them. CDR3 bases: TGTGCCAGCAGCACGGACAACCGAGGGACCGAGACCCAGTACTTC. Protein product: CASSTDNRGTETQYF.

This clonotype was recorded a few times. This chain links TRBV6-4 with TRBJ2-6, with D uncertain. The CDR3 runs 16 residues. V was clipped by 2 bases and J by 0 bases, with 8 bases between them. Per germline, CDR1 MRHNA and CDR2 SNTAGT. CDR3 sequence (DNA): TGTGCCAGCAGTGACGGGCCGTTCTCTGGGGCCAACGTCCTGACTTTC. Protein: CASSDGPFSGANVLTF.

This clonotype was seen ten or more times. The rearrangement joins TRBV12-3 or TRBV12-4 to TRBJ1-2, with 10 bases lining up with TRBD1. The CDR3 length is 14 residues. The J segment lost 2 bases and the V segment lost 4 bases, leaving 1 base of the junction unmatched. CDR3 bases: TGTGCCAGCAGTTCGGGACAGGGGAACTATGGCTACACCTTC. This translates into CASSSGQGNYGYTF.

In its sample, this clonotype was seen many times. The chain uses TRBV5-1 and TRBJ2-3; no clear D gene. The CDR3 length is 13 residues. Germline CDR1 and CDR2: SGHRS and YFSETQ. Trimming took 4 bases from V and 4 from J, leaving 10 bases between them. This chain's CDR3 is CASSLAPSDTQYF. The CDR3 DNA follows: TGCGCCAGCAGCCTGGCCCCTTCAGATACGCAGTATTTT.

This clonotype appeared many times. CDR3 in DNA: TGCAGTGCTAGAACTAGCGGGGGGAACAATGAGCAGTTCTTC. Its translation: CSARTSGGNNEQFF. V gene TRBV29-1 combines with J gene TRBJ2-1; 12 nucleotides match TRBD2. CDR3 length: 14 amino acids. Germline V CDR1 and CDR2: SQVTM, ANQGSEA.

The genes are TRBV7-9 and TRBJ2-7, with 8 positions matching TRBD1. There are 15 residues in the CDR3. V was pared by 7 bases and J by 7 bases, with 15 bases of the junction left unmatched. Germline loops: CDR1 SEHNR, CDR2 FQNEAQ (reference sequence). DNA of the CDR3: TGTGCCAGCACCCCCATGTCAGGGGGCGTCTTGGAGCAGTACTTC. Its translation is CASTPMSGGVLEQYF.

This chain joins TRBV20-1 and TRBJ1-2, with TRBD1 matching 8 bases. This CDR3 is built from 13 residues. CDR1 DFQATT and CDR2 SNEGSKA come from the germline V gene (reference sequence). V dropped 6 bases and J dropped 4; count of bases not matched to a gene: 7. In DNA, the CDR3 is TGCAGTGCAGACTTACAGGGGGGCTATGGCTACACCTTC. Translation: CSADLQGGYGYTF.

V usage is TRBV12-3 or TRBV12-4 and J usage is TRBJ1-5; the D gene is possibly TRBD1 (5 bases). V lost 5 bases and J 5 bases, leaving 19 bases between the germline ends. The CDR3 runs to 16 residues. CDR3 nucleotide sequence: TGTGCCAGCAGTACACAGGTGGGGGACCCGCATCAGCCCCAGCATTTT. Encoded protein: CASSTQVGDPHQPQHF.

The CDR3 loop reads CASSKRPFLEANEKLFF. In DNA, the CDR3 is TGTGCCAGCAGCAAAAGGCCATTCTTAGAAGCTAATGAAAAACTGTTTTTT. V and J are TRBV21-1 and TRBJ1-4. TRBV21-1 is marked as a pseudogene. The CDR3 is made up of 17 amino acids.

The V call is TRBV12-3 or TRBV12-4, the J call TRBJ1-2; possibly TRBD1 for D (5 bases). V gave up 2 bases and J gave up 1 base, with 8 bases separating them. The CDR3 has 14 amino acids. The CDR3 bases are TGTGCCAGCAGTTTATTAGGGGTTAACTATGGCTACACCTTC. Translated, it gives CASSLLGVNYGYTF.

This chain joins TRBV5-1 and TRBJ2-3; 7 bases align to TRBD1. V was pared by 4 bases and J by 3 bases, with 11 bases of the junction left unmatched. Germline loops: CDR1 SGHRS, CDR2 YFSETQ. The CDR3 consists of 16 residues. CDR3 sequence: CASSAGITGQTDTQYF. CDR3 nucleotide sequence: TGCGCCAGCAGCGCAGGGATCACGGGACAGACAGATACGCAGTATTTT.

This clonotype has a handful of counts. V gene TRBV3-1 combines with J gene TRBJ1-4, with D possibly being TRBD1 (6 bases). The CDR3 totals 16 residues. Deletions cut 2 bases from V and 8 bases from J, with 18 bases between. Germline CDR1 and CDR2: LGHDT and YNNKEL (reference sequence). CDR3 DNA sequence: TGTGCCAGCAGCCAAAATACAGGGTTAGTTGGCGAAAAACTGTTTTTT. The encoded protein is CASSQNTGLVGEKLFF. Variable domain in full (rest from reference TRBV3-1 and TRBJ1-4): DTAVSQTPKYLVTQMGNDKSIKCEQNLGHDTMYWYKQDSKKFLKIMFSYNNKELIINETVPNRFSPKSPDKAHLNLHINSLELGDSAVYFCASSQNTGLVGEKLFFGSGTQLSVL.

This clonotype has ten or more counts. This chain joins TRBV6-1 and TRBJ2-3, with D perhaps matching TRBD2 (6 bases). V lost 0 bases to trimming and J lost 3 bases, with 10 bases between them. Germline V gives CDR1 MNHNS, CDR2 SASEGT. The CDR3 contains 15 residues. CDR3 nucleotides: TGTGCCAGCAGTGAAGCGGCGGGGCCAACAGATACGCAGTATTTT. Residues: CASSEAAGPTDTQYF.

The chain uses TRBV29-1 and TRBJ1-5, with 9 nucleotides matching TRBD1. This CDR3 is built from 14 residues. Germline V lookup: CDR1 SQVTM, CDR2 ANQGSEA. J was trimmed by 2 bases and V by 7 bases; bases with no gene match: 6. CDR3 residues: CSAQTGGGNQPQHF. CDR3 DNA: TGCAGCGCCCAGACAGGGGGAGGCAATCAGCCCCAGCATTTT.

The rearrangement links TRBV5-1 to TRBJ2-1, with TRBD2 identical over 15 bases. With V trimmed by 6 bases and J by 6 bases, 10 bases remained unmatched. Germline assignment: CDR1 SGHRS and CDR2 YFSETQ. CDR3 length: 17 amino acids. The CDR3 DNA follows: TGCGCCAGCAAGACGGGACTAGCGGGGGGCGAGGGCAATGAGCAGTTCTTC. Protein sequence: CASKTGLAGGEGNEQFF.

This clonotype appeared a few times. The chain is built from TRBV5-1 and TRBJ1-2; 7 nucleotides align to TRBD1. V shed 4 bases, J shed 8 bases, and the junction held 8 bases outside the gene matches. Germline V gene lookup returns CDR1 SGHRS and CDR2 YFSETQ. The CDR3 runs to 13 residues. This chain's CDR3 is CASSLGQAHGYTF. The CDR3 DNA reads as TGCGCCAGCAGCCTAGGACAGGCCCACGGCTACACCTTC. Supplemented by reference TRBV5-1 and TRBJ1-2, the full variable domain reads KAGVTQTPRYLIKTRGQQVTLSCSPISGHRSVSWYQQTPGQGLQFLFEYFSETQRNKGNFPGRFSGRQFSNSRSEMNVSTLELGDSALYLCASSLGQAHGYTFGSGTRLTVV.

This clonotype was seen a few times. The rearrangement uses TRBV20-1 and TRBJ2-5; 9 bases are a match to TRBD1. Trimming cost V 4 bases and J 3 bases; bases outside gene matches: 12. The CDR3 spans 16 residues. CDR1 DFQATT and CDR2 SNEGSKA come from the germline V gene (reference sequence). The CDR3 reads CSATNSGTGTKETQYF. CDR3 DNA sequence: TGCAGTGCTACAAATTCCGGGACAGGGACTAAAGAGACCCAGTACTTC.

This clonotype turned up a few times. This chain links TRBV2 with TRBJ1-6; perhaps TRBD1 as D (5 bases). V dropped 0 bases and J dropped 7 bases, with 7 bases sitting between them. The CDR3 spans 14 residues. The germline CDR1 and CDR2 sequences are SNHLY and FYNNEI. This CDR3 reads CASSEAGVNSPLHF. For the CDR3, the DNA is TGTGCCAGCAGTGAAGCAGGGGTGAATTCACCCCTCCACTTT.

This clonotype was counted once. V is TRBV11-2 and J is TRBJ1-2; maybe TRBD1 (6 bases). Per germline, CDR1 SGHAT and CDR2 FQNNGV. This CDR3 is built from 15 residues. Trimming pared 0 bases from V and 6 bases from J, leaving 14 bases between. CDR3 region: CASSLDGGAANGYTF. The CDR3 region has the DNA TGTGCCAGCAGCTTAGACGGGGGGGCAGCTAATGGCTACACCTTC.

The chain recombines TRBV7-8 with TRBJ1-1; D remains ambiguous. CDR1 SGHVS and CDR2 FQNEAQ come from the germline V gene. Trimming shortened V by 3 bases and J by 0 bases, and 8 bases separated the two germline ends. The CDR3 has 14 amino acids. This CDR3 reads CASSFRVMNTEAFF. DNA for the CDR3: TGTGCCAGCAGCTTTCGGGTAATGAACACTGAAGCTTTCTTT.